This TCR beta chain appears in the sequencing data of a study of human T cells and chemical hapten exposure. The CDR3 spans 13 residues. Trimming removed 3 bases from V and 6 bases from J; junction bases left unmatched: 4. Germline V gene sequence: CDR1 SEHNR, CDR2 FQNEAQ (reference sequence). This clonotype was picked up many times. Noted time point: patch test 1, 2 weeks after DPC sensitization. The treatment denotes: therapeutic diphenylcyclopropenone sensitization with weekly scalp DPC. MiXCR, run by TCRdb on the RACE reads, gives a single entry per CDR3 protein. The table has about 110,000 distinct CDR3 sequences, about 11% seen once.

This receptor was obtained from a woman between 35 and 50 years old with alopecia areata. Some clones in this sample may be carry-over from other donors' samples. This rearrangement joins TRBV7-9 to TRBJ1-1; 7 bases align to TRBD1. The material sequenced was whole blood, taken in connection with sensitization to the hapten diphenylcyclopropenone (DPC). Written as DNA, the CDR3 is TGTGCCAGCAGCTTGGGACAGTTATCTGAAGCTTTCTTT. Amino acid sequence: CASSLGQLSEAFF.